A selection of T cell receptor beta chains follows, all from one sample in a study of blood T cell repertoires in COVID-19. Repertoires were generated with immunoSEQ multiplex PCR, while TCRdb's copy carries only in-frame clones and drops some. Of a few hundred thousand clones in the sample, 70% to 90% are singletons; the top ten hold 1.9%. The sequencing sample was made of PBMCs or T cells enriched from blood (not recorded which). The receptors were gathered from a woman aged 45-59 years who had recovered from COVID-19. CDR3s include the opening cysteine and the closing phenylalanine or tryptophan.

v_gene,j_gene,CDR3aa
TRBV18,TRBJ1-1,CASSPQGVAEAFF
TRBV28,TRBJ1-2,CASSLWYDRGGSGYTF
TRBV18,TRBJ2-2,CASSPPSGRSNTGELFF
TRBV9,TRBJ2-1,CASTLKSSPQFF
TRBV6-5,TRBJ1-1,CASSTKRVRGTEAFF
TRBV6-5,TRBJ1-1,CASRPTGAENTEAFF
TRBV3-1/TRBV3-2,TRBJ1-2,CASSPQGNYGYTF
TRBV7-9,TRBJ2-1,CASSLDGSRYNEQFF
TRBV2,TRBJ2-5,CASRRLAGGETQYF
TRBV9,TRBJ2-3,CASSAAGFTDTQYF
TRBV5-1,TRBJ2-7,CASSLTSGSLSYEQYF
TRBV7-8,TRBJ1-1,CASSSRVHTEAFF
TRBV18,TRBJ1-1,CASSPTDEVANTEAFF
TRBV19,TRBJ1-1,CASSIQRGNTEAFF
TRBV15,TRBJ2-7,CATSRDLSYEQYF
TRBV28,TRBJ1-4,CASSLGRDNEKLFF
TRBV28,TRBJ1-3,CASSPPTAGAGNTIYF
TRBV7-9,TRBJ2-2,CASSLGTGLTGELFF
TRBV7-9,TRBJ2-5,CASSLGQNQETQYF
TRBV11-2,TRBJ2-7,CASSLGGPYEQYF
TRBV4-2,TRBJ1-3,CASSQVGTAVLSGNTIYF
TRBV10-3,TRBJ1-5,CAIGQGSGQPQHF
TRBV7-9,TRBJ2-7,CASSPRTGHYEQYF
TRBV5-1,TRBJ1-2,CASSYPEGQNPIPELGYTF
TRBV24-1,TRBJ2-2,CATRTGGTGELFF
TRBV3-1/TRBV3-2,TRBJ1-6,CASSHPKIQGNSPLHF
TRBV5-1,TRBJ2-1,CASSLISGVVEQFF
TRBV25-1,TRBJ1-4,CASSDPLPGFNEKLFF
TRBV18,TRBJ1-6,CASTLEVGSPLHF
TRBV3-1/TRBV3-2,TRBJ2-5,CASSQEASGRGTQYF
TRBV5-1,TRBJ2-1,CASSWGGSGANNEQFF
TRBV6-1,TRBJ2-3,CASSEGLAGSKGSTDTQYF
TRBV10-3,TRBJ2-7,CAIRPTGSPYEQYF
TRBV6-5,TRBJ2-3,CASSRRRGTTDTQYF
TRBV28,TRBJ2-3,CASRGSLGGSTDTQYF
TRBV2,TRBJ1-5,CASSRGNQPQHF
TRBV2,TRBJ2-5,CASSERQSQETQYF
TRBV5-5,TRBJ1-3,CASSLSGAGNTIYF
TRBV24-1,TRBJ2-3,CATSCMALSTDTQYF
TRBV11-2,TRBJ2-1,CASSPTGTSGSYNEQFF
TRBV6-4,TRBJ2-2,CASSDGPAGELFF
TRBV12-5,TRBJ1-2,CASGLVRLGRAYGYTF
TRBV3-1/TRBV3-2,TRBJ1-1,CASSQRPARNTEAFF
TRBV28,TRBJ1-2,CASSPGGGGYTF
TRBV11-3,TRBJ2-3,CASSSGLASDTQYF
TRBV30,TRBJ2-7,CAWSAGTGVHEQYF
TRBV5-6,TRBJ2-7,CASSAGQGDEQYF
TRBV5-1,TRBJ2-3,CASSLMTGMGTDTQYF
TRBV5-5,TRBJ2-1,CASSFRREGWGEQFF
TRBV2,TRBJ2-7,CASSAAGVSYEQYF
TRBV5-1,TRBJ2-1,CASRSSGTSSYNEQFF
TRBV19,TRBJ2-1,CASSLDLAGYNEQFF